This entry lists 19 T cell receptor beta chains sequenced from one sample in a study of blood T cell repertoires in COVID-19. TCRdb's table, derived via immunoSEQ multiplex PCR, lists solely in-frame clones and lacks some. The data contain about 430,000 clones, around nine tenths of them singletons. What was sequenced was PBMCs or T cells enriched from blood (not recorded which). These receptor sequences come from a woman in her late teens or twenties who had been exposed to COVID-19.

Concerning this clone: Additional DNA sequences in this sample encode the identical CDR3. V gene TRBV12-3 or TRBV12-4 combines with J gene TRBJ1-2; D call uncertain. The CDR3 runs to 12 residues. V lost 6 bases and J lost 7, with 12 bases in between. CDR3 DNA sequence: TGTGCCAGCAGCTTGGTCGGAGGTGGCTACACCTTC. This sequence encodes CASSLVGGGYTF.

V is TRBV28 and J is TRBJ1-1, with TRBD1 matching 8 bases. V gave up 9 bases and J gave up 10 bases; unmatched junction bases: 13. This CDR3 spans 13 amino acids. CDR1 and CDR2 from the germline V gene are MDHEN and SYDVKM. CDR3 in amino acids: CASKTPGGWGAFF. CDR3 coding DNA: TGTGCCAGTAAAACTCCAGGGGGCTGGGGAGCTTTCTTT.

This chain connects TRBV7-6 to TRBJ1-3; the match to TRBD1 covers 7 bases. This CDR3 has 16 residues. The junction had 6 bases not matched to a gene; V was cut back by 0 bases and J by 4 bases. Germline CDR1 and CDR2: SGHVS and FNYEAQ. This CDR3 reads CASSLAPRGSGNTIYF. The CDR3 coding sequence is TGTGCCAGCAGCTTAGCGCCCAGGGGGTCAGGAAACACCATATATTTT. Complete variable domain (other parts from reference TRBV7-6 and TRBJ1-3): GAGVSQSPRYKVTKRGQDVALRCDPISGHVSLYWYRQALGQGPEFLTYFNYEAQQDKSGLPNDRFSAERPEGSISTLTIQRTEQRDSAMYRCASSLAPRGSGNTIYFGEGSWLTVV.

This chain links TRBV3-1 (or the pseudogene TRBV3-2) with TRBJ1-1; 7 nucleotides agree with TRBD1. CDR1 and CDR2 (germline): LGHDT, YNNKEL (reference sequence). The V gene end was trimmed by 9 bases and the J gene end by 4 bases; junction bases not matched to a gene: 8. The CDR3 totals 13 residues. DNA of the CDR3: TGTGCCAGTTCAAACAGGGGCTCCACTGAAGCTTTCTTT. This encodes CASSNRGSTEAFF.

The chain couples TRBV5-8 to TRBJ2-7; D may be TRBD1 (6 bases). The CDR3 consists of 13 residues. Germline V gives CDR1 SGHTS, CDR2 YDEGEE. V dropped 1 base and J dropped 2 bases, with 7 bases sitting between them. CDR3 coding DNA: TGTGCCAGCAGCTTGCAGGGGACCTACGAGCAGTACTTC. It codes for CASSLQGTYEQYF. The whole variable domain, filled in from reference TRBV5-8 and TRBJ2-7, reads EAGVTQSPTHLIKTRGQQATLRCSPISGHTSVYWYQQALGLGLQFLLWYDEGEERNRGNFPPRFSGRQFPNYSSELNVNALELEDSALYLCASSLQGTYEQYFGPGTRLTVT.

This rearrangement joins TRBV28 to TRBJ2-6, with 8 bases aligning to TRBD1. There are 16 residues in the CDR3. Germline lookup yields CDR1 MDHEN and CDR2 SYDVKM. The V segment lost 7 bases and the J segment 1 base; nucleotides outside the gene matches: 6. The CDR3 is CASNVQGASGANVLTF. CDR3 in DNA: TGTGCCAGCAACGTTCAGGGGGCGTCTGGGGCCAACGTCCTGACTTTC.

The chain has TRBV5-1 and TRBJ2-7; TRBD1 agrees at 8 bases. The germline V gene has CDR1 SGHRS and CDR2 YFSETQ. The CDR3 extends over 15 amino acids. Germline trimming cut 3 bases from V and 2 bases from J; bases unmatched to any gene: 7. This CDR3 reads CASSSQGAQTYEQYF. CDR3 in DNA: TGCGCCAGCAGCTCTCAGGGGGCGCAAACCTACGAGCAGTACTTC.

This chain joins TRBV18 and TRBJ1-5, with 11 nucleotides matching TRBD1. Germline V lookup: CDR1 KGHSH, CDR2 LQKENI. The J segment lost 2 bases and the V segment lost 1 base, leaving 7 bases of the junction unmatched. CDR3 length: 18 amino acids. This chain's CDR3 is CASSPQRTGGYGNQPQHF. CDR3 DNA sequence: TGTGCCAGCTCACCACAAAGGACAGGGGGCTACGGCAATCAGCCCCAGCATTTT.

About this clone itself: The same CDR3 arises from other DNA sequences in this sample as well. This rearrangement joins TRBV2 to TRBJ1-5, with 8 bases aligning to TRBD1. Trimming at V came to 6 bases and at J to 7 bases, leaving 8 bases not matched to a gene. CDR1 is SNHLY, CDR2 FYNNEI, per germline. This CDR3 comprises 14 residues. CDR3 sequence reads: CASSPGQGGQPQHF. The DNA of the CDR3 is TGTGCCAGCAGCCCAGGACAGGGAGGCCAGCCCCAGCATTTT. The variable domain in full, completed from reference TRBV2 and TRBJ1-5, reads EPEVTQTPSHQVTQMGQEVILRCVPISNHLYFYWYRQILGQKVEFLVSFYNNEISEKSEIFDDQFSVERPDGSNFTLKIRSTKLEDSAMYFCASSPGQGGQPQHFGDGTRLSIL.

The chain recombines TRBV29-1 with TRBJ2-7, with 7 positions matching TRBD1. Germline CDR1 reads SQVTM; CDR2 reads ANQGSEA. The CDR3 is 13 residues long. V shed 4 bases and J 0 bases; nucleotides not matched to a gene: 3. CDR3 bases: TGCAGCGTTGCCGGGACAGCCTCCTACGAGCAGTACTTC. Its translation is CSVAGTASYEQYF.

The CDR3 reads CASSLGRDRTYEQYF. The CDR3 DNA reads as TGTGCCAGCAGCTTAGGTAGGGACAGGACCTACGAGCAGTACTTC. The genes are TRBV7-3 and TRBJ2-7, with 8 bases fitting TRBD1. In germline, CDR1 is SGHTA, CDR2 FQGTGA. The CDR3 contains 15 residues. V lost 2 bases and J lost 2; bases outside the gene matches: 5.

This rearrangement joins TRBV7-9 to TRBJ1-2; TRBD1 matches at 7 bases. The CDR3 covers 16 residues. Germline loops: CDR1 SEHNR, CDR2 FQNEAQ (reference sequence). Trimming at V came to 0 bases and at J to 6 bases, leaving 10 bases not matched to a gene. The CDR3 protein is CASSLAGGTDPNGYTF. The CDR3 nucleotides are TGTGCCAGCAGCTTAGCAGGGGGCACCGACCCGAATGGCTACACCTTC. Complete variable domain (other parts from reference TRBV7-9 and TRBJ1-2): DTGVSQNPRHKITKRGQNVTFRCDPISEHNRLYWYRQTLGQGPEFLTYFQNEAQLEKSRLLSDRFSAERPKGSFSTLEIQRTEQGDSAMYLCASSLAGGTDPNGYTFGSGTRLTVV.

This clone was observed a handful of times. Written as DNA, the CDR3 is TGTGCCAGCCCCTTTGGGGCCAACGTCCTGACTTTC. The encoded protein is CASPFGANVLTF. The chain is built from TRBV7-9 and TRBJ2-6; the D is unclear. CDR3 length equals 12 residues. The ends were cut back, 8 bases at V and 3 bases at J, with 5 bases in the middle. CDR1 is SEHNR and CDR2 is FQNEAQ in the germline V gene (reference sequence).

This CDR3 is CASRQGTSLTFF. The CDR3 DNA is TGTGCCAGCAGACAAGGGACTAGCCTTACGTTCTTC. The rearrangement joins TRBV6-5 to TRBJ2-1; 9 positions match TRBD2. The CDR3 is 12 residues long. Germline CDR1 reads MNHEY; CDR2 reads SVGAGI. Unmatched junction bases numbered 9, after V lost 6 bases and J lost 15 bases.

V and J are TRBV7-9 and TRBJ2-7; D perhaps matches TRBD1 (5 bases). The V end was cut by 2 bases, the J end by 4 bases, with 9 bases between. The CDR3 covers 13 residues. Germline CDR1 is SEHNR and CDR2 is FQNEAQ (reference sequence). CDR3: CASSLIGVYEQYF. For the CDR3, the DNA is TGTGCCAGCAGCTTAATAGGGGTGTACGAGCAGTACTTC.

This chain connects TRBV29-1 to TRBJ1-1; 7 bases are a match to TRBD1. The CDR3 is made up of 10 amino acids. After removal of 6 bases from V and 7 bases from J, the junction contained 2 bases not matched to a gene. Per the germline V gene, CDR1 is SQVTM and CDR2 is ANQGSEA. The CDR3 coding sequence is TGCAGCGTGGGGGACAGTGAAGCTTTCTTT. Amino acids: CSVGDSEAFF.

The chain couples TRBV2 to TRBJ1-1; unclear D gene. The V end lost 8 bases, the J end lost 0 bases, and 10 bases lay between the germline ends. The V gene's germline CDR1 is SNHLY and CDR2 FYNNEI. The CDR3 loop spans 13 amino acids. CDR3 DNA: TGTGCCAGCCTAGAGGAGATGAACACTGAAGCTTTCTTT. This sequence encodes CASLEEMNTEAFF.

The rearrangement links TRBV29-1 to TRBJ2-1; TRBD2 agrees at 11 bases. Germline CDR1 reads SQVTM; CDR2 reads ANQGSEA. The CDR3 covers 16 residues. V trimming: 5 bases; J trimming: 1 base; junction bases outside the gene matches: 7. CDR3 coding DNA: TGCAGCGTTCCACCTCTAGCGGGAGGTTCCTACAATGAGCAGTTCTTC. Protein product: CSVPPLAGGSYNEQFF.

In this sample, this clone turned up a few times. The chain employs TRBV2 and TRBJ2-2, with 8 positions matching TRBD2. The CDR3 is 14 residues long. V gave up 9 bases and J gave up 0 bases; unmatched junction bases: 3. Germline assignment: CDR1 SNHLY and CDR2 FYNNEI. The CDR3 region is CASSSGPNTGELFF. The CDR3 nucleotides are TGTGCCAGTTCTAGCGGGCCGAACACCGGGGAGCTGTTTTTT.